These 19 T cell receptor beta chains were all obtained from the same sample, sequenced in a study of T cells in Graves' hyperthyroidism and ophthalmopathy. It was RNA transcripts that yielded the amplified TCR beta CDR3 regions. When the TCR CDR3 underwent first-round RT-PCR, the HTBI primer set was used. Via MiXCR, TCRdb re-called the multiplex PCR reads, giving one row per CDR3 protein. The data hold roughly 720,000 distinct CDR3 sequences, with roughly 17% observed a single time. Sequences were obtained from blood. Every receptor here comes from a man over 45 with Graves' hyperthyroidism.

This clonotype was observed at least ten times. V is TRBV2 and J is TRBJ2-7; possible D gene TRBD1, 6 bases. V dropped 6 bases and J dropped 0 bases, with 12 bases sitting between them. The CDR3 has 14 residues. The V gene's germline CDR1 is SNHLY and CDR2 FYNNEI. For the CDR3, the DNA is TGTGCCAGCAGGCTGACAGGTAACTCCTACGAGCAGTACTTC. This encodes CASRLTGNSYEQYF.

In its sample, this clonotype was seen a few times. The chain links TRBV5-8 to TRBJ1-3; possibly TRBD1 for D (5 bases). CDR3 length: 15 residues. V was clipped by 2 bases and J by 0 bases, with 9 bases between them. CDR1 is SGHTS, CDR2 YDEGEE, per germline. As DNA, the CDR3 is TGTGCCAGCAGCTTACGGACATACTCTGGAAACACCATATATTTT. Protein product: CASSLRTYSGNTIYF. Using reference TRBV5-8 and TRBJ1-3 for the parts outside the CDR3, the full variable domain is EAGVTQSPTHLIKTRGQQATLRCSPISGHTSVYWYQQALGLGLQFLLWYDEGEERNRGNFPPRFSGRQFPNYSSELNVNALELEDSALYLCASSLRTYSGNTIYFGEGSWLTVV.

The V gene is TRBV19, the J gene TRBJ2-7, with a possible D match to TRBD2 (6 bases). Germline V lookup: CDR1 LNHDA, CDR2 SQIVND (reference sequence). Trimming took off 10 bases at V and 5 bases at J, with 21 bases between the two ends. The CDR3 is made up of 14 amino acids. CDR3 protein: CATSAVGLRDEQYF. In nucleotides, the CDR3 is TGTGCCACTTCCGCGGTCGGACTAAGAGACGAGCAGTACTTC.

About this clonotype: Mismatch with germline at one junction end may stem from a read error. CDR3 in amino acids: CASSYSSSNAGELFF. The DNA of the CDR3 is TGTGCCAGCAGTTACTCTAGCTCGAACGCCGGGGAGCTGTTTTTT. The gene calls are TRBV6-2 or TRBV6-3 and TRBJ2-2; unclear D gene. Germline V gene sequence: CDR1 MNHEY, CDR2 SVGEGT. CDR3 length: 15 amino acids.

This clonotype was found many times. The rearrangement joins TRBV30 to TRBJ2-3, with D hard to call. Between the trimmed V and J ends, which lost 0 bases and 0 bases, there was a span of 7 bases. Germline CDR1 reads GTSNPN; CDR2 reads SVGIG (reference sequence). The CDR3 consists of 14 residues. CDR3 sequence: CAWSVHPSTDTQYF. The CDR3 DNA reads TGTGCCTGGAGTGTTCATCCCAGCACAGATACGCAGTATTTT.

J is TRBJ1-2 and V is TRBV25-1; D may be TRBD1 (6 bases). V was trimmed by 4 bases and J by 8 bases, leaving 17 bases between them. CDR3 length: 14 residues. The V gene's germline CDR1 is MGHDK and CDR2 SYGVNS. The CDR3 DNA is TGTGCCAGCAGTGCCATCGACAGGCCTCGGGGCTACACCTTC. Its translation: CASSAIDRPRGYTF.

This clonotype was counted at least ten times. The CDR3 region has the DNA TGTGCCAGCCGAGACGTTTATAGCAATCAGCCCCAGCATTTT. It yields the protein CASRDVYSNQPQHF. The J gene is TRBJ1-5, the V gene TRBV7-8; no firm D call. CDR1 is SGHVS and CDR2 is FQNEAQ in the germline V gene. Trimming took 8 bases from V and 0 from J, leaving 11 bases between them. The CDR3 sequence is 14 residues long.

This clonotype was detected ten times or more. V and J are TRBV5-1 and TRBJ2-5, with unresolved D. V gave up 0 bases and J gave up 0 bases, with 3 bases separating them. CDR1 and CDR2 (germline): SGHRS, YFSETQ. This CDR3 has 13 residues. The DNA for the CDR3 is TGCGCCAGCAGCTTGGCCTACCAAGAGACCCAGTACTTC. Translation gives CASSLAYQETQYF.

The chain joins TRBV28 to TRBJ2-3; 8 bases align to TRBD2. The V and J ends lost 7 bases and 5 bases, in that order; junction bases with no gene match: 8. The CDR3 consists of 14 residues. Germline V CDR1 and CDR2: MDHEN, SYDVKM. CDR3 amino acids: CASTGGGSGDTQYF. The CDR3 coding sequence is TGTGCCAGCACAGGCGGGGGGTCGGGAGATACGCAGTATTTT.

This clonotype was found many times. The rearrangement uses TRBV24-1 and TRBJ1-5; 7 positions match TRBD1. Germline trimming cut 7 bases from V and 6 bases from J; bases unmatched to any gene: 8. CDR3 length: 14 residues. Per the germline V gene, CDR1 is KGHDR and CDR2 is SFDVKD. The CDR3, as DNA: TGTGCCACCAGCCATCAGGGGGGCGGTCAGCCCCAGCATTTT. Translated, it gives CATSHQGGGQPQHF.

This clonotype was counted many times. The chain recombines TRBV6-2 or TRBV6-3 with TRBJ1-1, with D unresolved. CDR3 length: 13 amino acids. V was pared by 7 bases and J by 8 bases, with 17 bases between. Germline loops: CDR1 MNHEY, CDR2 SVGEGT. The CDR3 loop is CASTRDGVKEAFF. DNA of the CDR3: TGTGCCAGCACCCGCGACGGGGTTAAAGAAGCTTTCTTT.

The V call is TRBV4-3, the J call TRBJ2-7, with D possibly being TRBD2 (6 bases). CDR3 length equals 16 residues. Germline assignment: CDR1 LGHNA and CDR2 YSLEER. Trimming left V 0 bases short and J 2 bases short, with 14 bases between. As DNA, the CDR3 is TGCGCCAGCAGCCAAGAGGATGGGGGGTTTGCCTACGAGCAGTACTTC. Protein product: CASSQEDGGFAYEQYF.

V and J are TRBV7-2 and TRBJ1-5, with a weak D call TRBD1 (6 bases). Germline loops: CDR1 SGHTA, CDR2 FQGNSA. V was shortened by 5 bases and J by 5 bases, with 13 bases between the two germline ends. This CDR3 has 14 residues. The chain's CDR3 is CASSPGAGHQPQHF. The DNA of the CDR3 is TGTGCCAGCAGCCCAGGGGCGGGACATCAGCCCCAGCATTTT.

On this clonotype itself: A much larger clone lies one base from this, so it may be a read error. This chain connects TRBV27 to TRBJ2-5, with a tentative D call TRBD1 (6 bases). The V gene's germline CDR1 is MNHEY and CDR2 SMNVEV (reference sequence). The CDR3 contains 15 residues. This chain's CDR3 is CAGSLLAGVIETQYF. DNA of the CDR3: TGTGCCGGCAGTTTATTGGCAGGGGTCATAGAGACCCAGTACTTC.

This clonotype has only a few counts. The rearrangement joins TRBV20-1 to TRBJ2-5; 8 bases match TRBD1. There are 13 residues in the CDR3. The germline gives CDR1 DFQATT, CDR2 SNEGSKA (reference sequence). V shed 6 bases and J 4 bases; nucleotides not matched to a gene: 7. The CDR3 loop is CSAYQGAGETQYF. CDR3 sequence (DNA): TGCAGTGCATATCAGGGGGCCGGAGAGACCCAGTACTTC.

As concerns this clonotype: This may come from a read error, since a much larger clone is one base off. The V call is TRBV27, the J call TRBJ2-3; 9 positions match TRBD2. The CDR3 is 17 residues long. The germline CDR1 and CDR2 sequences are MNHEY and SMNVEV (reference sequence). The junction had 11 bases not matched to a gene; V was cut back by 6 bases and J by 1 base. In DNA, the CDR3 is TGTGCCAGCAGCACCGGGACTAGCAGGACTCGCACAGATACGCAGTATTTT. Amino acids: CASSTGTSRTRTDTQYF.

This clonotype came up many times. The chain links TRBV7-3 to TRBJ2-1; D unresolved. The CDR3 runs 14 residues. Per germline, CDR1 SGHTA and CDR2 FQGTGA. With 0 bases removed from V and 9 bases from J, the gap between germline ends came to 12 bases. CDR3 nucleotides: TGTGCCAGCAGCTTAACGAAAGATTCCGGTGAGCAGTTCTTC. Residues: CASSLTKDSGEQFF.

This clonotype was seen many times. In DNA form, the CDR3 reads TGTGCCAGCAGTGATCCGGCTAGCGGGAGTAATGAGCAGTTCTTC. Protein: CASSDPASGSNEQFF. This chain joins TRBV2 and TRBJ2-1; TRBD2 agrees at 10 bases. V lost 3 bases to trimming and J lost 7 bases; unmatched junction nucleotides: 6. Germline assignment: CDR1 SNHLY and CDR2 FYNNEI. There are 15 residues in the CDR3.

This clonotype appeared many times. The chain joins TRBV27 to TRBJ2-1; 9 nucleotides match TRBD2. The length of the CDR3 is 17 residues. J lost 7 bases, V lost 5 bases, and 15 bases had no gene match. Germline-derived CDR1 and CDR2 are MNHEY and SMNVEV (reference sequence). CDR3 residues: CASSPVRVAGDQNEQFF. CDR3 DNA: TGTGCCAGCAGTCCCGTTCGGGTAGCGGGAGATCAGAATGAGCAGTTCTTC.